A single sample is the source of the 26 T cell receptor beta chains below, sequenced in a study of shared clonotypes between healthy human individuals. Measured with immunoSEQ multiplex PCR; TCRdb has only the in-frame clones, and not every one. Altogether 100,000 to 120,000 clones are present, approximately 70% being singletons, with the ten largest covering roughly 25%. The sample was memory CD8+ T cells sorted from blood. This sample's subset: CD45RO+ cells pooled with CCR7-negative TemRA cells. These receptors all come from a woman between 25 and 40 years old in good health.

The rearrangement uses TRBV28 and TRBJ2-7; D gene uncertain. Germline V CDR1 and CDR2: MDHEN, SYDVKM. The germline V and J ends were trimmed by 2 bases and 3 bases, with 11 bases remaining between them. The CDR3 is 14 residues long. This chain's CDR3 is CASSLPGVSYEQYF. In nucleotides, the CDR3 is TGTGCCAGCAGTTTACCCGGAGTAAGCTACGAGCAGTACTTC.

This chain links TRBV20-1 with TRBJ1-2; D remains unclear. Trimming removed 0 bases from V and 14 bases from J, with 10 bases in between. The CDR3 sequence is 10 residues long. Germline V gene sequence: CDR1 DFQATT, CDR2 SNEGSKA (reference sequence). The CDR3 loop is CSARDVGWTF. DNA of the CDR3: TGCAGTGCTAGAGATGTTGGGTGGACCTTC.

V is TRBV11-1 and J is TRBJ2-7, with D hard to call. Germline V CDR1 and CDR2: SGHAT, FQDESV (reference sequence). Trimming took 3 bases from V and 6 from J, leaving 9 bases between them. The CDR3 totals 12 residues. In DNA, the CDR3 is TGTGCCAGCAGCTTTGAACAGATCGAGCAGTACTTC. This codes for CASSFEQIEQYF. Supplemented by reference TRBV11-1 and TRBJ2-7, the full variable domain reads EAEVAQSPRYKITEKSQAVAFWCDPISGHATLYWYRQILGQGPELLVQFQDESVVDDSQLPKDRFSAERLKGVDSTLKIQPAELGDSAMYLCASSFEQIEQYFGPGTRLTVT.

This clone showed up just once. The chain couples TRBV6-1 to TRBJ2-1; D is ambiguous. Germline-derived CDR1 and CDR2 are MNHNS and SASEGT. CDR3 length equals 15 residues. The V and J ends lost 6 bases and 6 bases respectively, with 18 bases between them. This chain's CDR3 is CASSSSPGSSNEQFF. CDR3 bases: TGTGCCAGCAGCAGTTCTCCGGGCTCAAGCAATGAGCAGTTCTTC.

The chain joins TRBV21-1 to TRBJ2-7; the table assigns TRBD2, which was not confirmed against the DNA. TRBV21-1 is classified as a pseudogene. The CDR3 contains 13 residues. CDR3 residues: CASTSRNSYEQYF. The DNA for the CDR3 is TGTGCCAGCACTTCTAGGAACTCCTACGAGCAGTACTTC.

The chain recombines TRBV7-9 with TRBJ1-1; tentative D call: TRBD1 (5 bases). V was pared by 6 bases and J by 1 base, with 9 bases between. Germline values: CDR1 SEHNR, CDR2 FQNEAQ (reference sequence). The CDR3 is made up of 13 amino acids. For the CDR3, the DNA is TGTGCCAGCAGTCGAGACAGGAACACTGAAGCTTTCTTT. Protein product: CASSRDRNTEAFF.

The chain carries TRBV9 and TRBJ2-5, with 7 nucleotides matching TRBD2. The V gene's germline CDR1 is SGDLS and CDR2 YYNGEE. V lost 5 bases and J lost 1; bases outside the gene matches: 5. This CDR3 spans 14 amino acids. CDR3 sequence (DNA): TGTGCCAGCAGTATGGGGGGGACCCAAGAGACCCAGTACTTC. Protein sequence: CASSMGGTQETQYF.

The chain uses TRBV7-8 and TRBJ2-5; no clear D gene. Germline CDR1 SGHVS, CDR2 FQNEAQ. The CDR3 runs to 13 residues. The germline V and J ends were trimmed by 0 bases and 3 bases, with 5 bases remaining between them. The CDR3 region is CASSLALEETQYF. CDR3 nucleotide sequence: TGTGCCAGCAGCTTAGCGCTGGAAGAGACCCAGTACTTC.

The V gene is TRBV29-1, the J gene TRBJ2-7; TRBD1 matches 7 bases. The V and J ends lost 2 bases and 3 bases, in that order; junction bases with no gene match: 1. CDR3 length: 12 residues. The germline gives CDR1 SQVTM, CDR2 ANQGSEA. Here the CDR3 DNA reads TGCAGCGTTGAACGGGACAGCTACGAGCAGTACTTC. This translates into CSVERDSYEQYF.

The V call is TRBV11-2, the J call TRBJ2-7; 7 nucleotides match TRBD1. V lost 2 bases to trimming and J lost 2 bases; unmatched junction nucleotides: 6. CDR3 length equals 15 residues. Germline lookup yields CDR1 SGHAT and CDR2 FQNNGV. The CDR3 spells CASSLLGQVPYEQYF. The CDR3 DNA follows: TGTGCCAGCAGCTTACTAGGACAGGTTCCCTACGAGCAGTACTTC.

This chain connects TRBV5-6 to TRBJ2-1, with no clear D. The V gene lost 0 bases and the J gene lost 9 bases, with 16 bases spanning the gap. From germline, CDR1 is SGHDT and CDR2 YYEEEE. This CDR3 has 15 residues. The CDR3, as DNA: TGTGCCAGCAGCTTGGAAGGGCCCTCGTGGTCTGAGCAGTTCTTC. Translated: CASSLEGPSWSEQFF.

This clone was seen a single time. The chain employs TRBV5-1 and TRBJ1-1; 12 bases map to TRBD1. The trim removed 2 bases at V and 8 bases at J, leaving 10 bases unmatched. CDR3 length: 16 amino acids. CDR1 is SGHRS, CDR2 YFSETQ, per germline. This CDR3 reads CASSFYPGQGAGEAFF. DNA for the CDR3: TGCGCCAGCAGCTTTTACCCGGGACAGGGGGCGGGGGAAGCTTTCTTT.

This clone was observed many times. The chain joins TRBV29-1 to TRBJ2-3, with 9 bases aligning to TRBD1. J was trimmed by 2 bases and V by 2 bases; bases with no gene match: 11. Germline V lookup: CDR1 SQVTM, CDR2 ANQGSEA. The CDR3 consists of 17 residues. The CDR3 protein is CSVELPLDRGTTDTQYF. The CDR3 bases are TGCAGCGTTGAACTCCCTCTGGACAGGGGAACCACAGATACGCAGTATTTT.

This clone was found a few times. The chain employs TRBV7-6 and TRBJ2-2; 8 bases line up with TRBD2. From germline, CDR1 is SGHVS and CDR2 FNYEAQ. The V segment lost 5 bases and the J segment 5 bases; nucleotides outside the gene matches: 13. This CDR3 has 17 residues. The CDR3 bases are TGTGCCAGCAGCCCCCGGGGTGCGGGAGGTAATACCGGGGAGCTGTTTTTT. Residues: CASSPRGAGGNTGELFF.

This clone was observed a handful of times. This chain uses TRBV25-1 with TRBJ2-5; the match to TRBD2 covers 9 bases. This CDR3 spans 17 amino acids. V was clipped by 2 bases and J by 5 bases; unmatched bases: 12. Germline V gene data show CDR1 as MGHDK and CDR2 as SYGVNS. The CDR3 region is CASSENSAGGSHETQYF. For the CDR3, the DNA is TGTGCCAGCAGTGAAAATAGTGCGGGAGGGTCGCACGAGACCCAGTACTTC.

The chain couples TRBV6-5 to TRBJ2-7, with TRBD2 matching over 8 bases. V dropped 6 bases and J dropped 6; count of bases not matched to a gene: 13. Germline V gene data show CDR1 as MNHEY and CDR2 as SVGAGI. The CDR3 consists of 15 residues. The CDR3 DNA follows: TGTGCCAGCAGATCGGCCGGGACTAGGGCCCGCGAGCAGTACTTC. The encoded protein is CASRSAGTRAREQYF.

The V call is TRBV7-8, the J call TRBJ2-7, with TRBD1 matching over 9 bases. The CDR3 consists of 14 residues. From germline, CDR1 is SGHVS and CDR2 FQNEAQ. The trim removed 5 bases at V and 3 bases at J, leaving 5 bases unmatched. The CDR3 region has the DNA TGTGCCAGCAGCATAACGACAGGGGGCTACGAGCAGTACTTC. Protein: CASSITTGGYEQYF.

The chain links TRBV12-5 to TRBJ1-6; D call uncertain. The CDR3 contains 8 residues. CDR1 LGHNT and CDR2 FRNRAP come from the germline V gene. Trimming cost V 11 bases and J 14 bases, with 7 bases left between them. This chain's CDR3 is CALGTLHF. The CDR3 DNA reads TGTGCTTTGGGGACCCTCCACTTT. Combining the CDR3 with reference TRBV12-5 and TRBJ1-6 gives the whole variable domain DARVTQTPRHKVTEMGQEVTMRCQPILGHNTVFWYRQTMMQGLELLAYFRNRAPLDDSGMPKDRFSAEMPDATLATLKIQPSEPRDSAVYFCALGTLHFGNGTRLTVT.

This clone was seen ten or more times. The chain couples TRBV4-1 to TRBJ2-2; D is undetermined. The germline V and J ends were trimmed by 0 bases and 0 bases, with 8 bases remaining between them. Germline CDR1 reads MGHRA; CDR2 reads YSYEKL. There are 16 residues in the CDR3. DNA of the CDR3: TGCGCCAGCAGCCAAGAGGTGGTTACGAACACCGGGGAGCTGTTTTTT. Protein sequence: CASSQEVVTNTGELFF.

The chain carries TRBV7-9 and TRBJ1-2; D not certain. The germline V gene has CDR1 SEHNR and CDR2 FQNEAQ (reference sequence). There are 16 residues in the CDR3. V shed 5 bases and J shed 3 bases, with 19 bases lying between them. CDR3 DNA sequence: TGTGCCAGCAGCAATGCAGAGGTCGGGGTTTACTATGGCTACACCTTC. It translates to CASSNAEVGVYYGYTF. Combining the CDR3 with reference TRBV7-9 and TRBJ1-2 gives the whole variable domain DTGVSQNPRHKITKRGQNVTFRCDPISEHNRLYWYRQTLGQGPEFLTYFQNEAQLEKSRLLSDRFSAERPKGSFSTLEIQRTEQGDSAMYLCASSNAEVGVYYGYTFGSGTRLTVV.

This sequence joins TRBV6-4 and TRBJ2-3, with 12 bases identical to TRBD2. In germline, CDR1 is MRHNA, CDR2 SNTAGT. The ends lost 6 bases at V and 5 bases at J; junction bases unmatched: 6. The CDR3 is 15 residues long. CDR3 DNA sequence: TGTGCCAGCAGCGAGACTAGCGGGAGTGGAGATACGCAGTATTTT. It yields the protein CASSETSGSGDTQYF.

This chain connects TRBV2 to TRBJ2-7; D gene uncertain. CDR3 length equals 13 residues. V lost 5 bases and J lost 2, with 10 bases in between. Germline CDR1 is SNHLY and CDR2 is FYNNEI. CDR3: CASSSQVTYEQYF. The DNA of the CDR3 is TGTGCCAGCAGTTCCCAGGTGACCTACGAGCAGTACTTC.

The chain has TRBV6-4 and TRBJ2-2, with 10 bases lining up with TRBD2. There are 15 residues in the CDR3. V gave up 3 bases and J gave up 6 bases; unmatched junction bases: 4. Germline CDR1 MRHNA, CDR2 SNTAGT. In DNA form, the CDR3 reads TGTGCCAGCAGTGAGACTAGCGGGTCCCCCGGGGAGCTGTTTTTT. It yields the protein CASSETSGSPGELFF.

V and J are TRBV4-1 and TRBJ2-7; 8 bases align to TRBD2. Germline V CDR1 and CDR2: MGHRA, YSYEKL. J gave up 6 bases and V 0 bases, and 13 bases lay outside the gene matches. The CDR3 loop spans 17 amino acids. The CDR3 reads CASSQDSTGGGLGEQYF. CDR3 sequence (DNA): TGCGCCAGCAGCCAAGATAGTACGGGGGGGGGCCTCGGCGAGCAGTACTTC.

A few counts support this clone. The chain couples TRBV25-1 to TRBJ2-7; D is ambiguous. V was shortened by 6 bases and J by 2 bases, with 17 bases between the two germline ends. The V gene's germline CDR1 is MGHDK and CDR2 SYGVNS. The CDR3 is made up of 15 amino acids. Written as DNA, the CDR3 is TGTGCCAGCAGCGAAGGACGGAGCGCCCCCTACGAGCAGTACTTC. Its translation: CASSEGRSAPYEQYF.

The V call is TRBV10-2, the J call TRBJ1-1; no reliable D call. The CDR3 loop spans 13 amino acids. Per the germline V gene, CDR1 is WSHSY and CDR2 is SAAADI. The V end lost 3 bases, the J end lost 5 bases, and 10 bases lay between the germline ends. The CDR3 DNA is TGCGCCAGCAGTGAAGAGGGTTGGACTGAAGCTTTCTTT. This codes for CASSEEGWTEAFF.